Following are 3 T cell receptor beta chains from one sample sequenced in a study of T cell responses to AZD1222 COVID-19 vaccine. Using immunoSEQ multiplex PCR, the repertoire was profiled, and TCRdb retains in-frame clones only, with some absent. This sample has 75,000 to 100,000 clones; 85% to 90% occur once, and the top ten carry 2.8%. This sample comprised peripheral blood, obtained on day 0 of AZD1222 vaccination. The origin of the receptors is an adult in good health.

This chain connects TRBV6-2 or TRBV6-3 to TRBJ2-7; possibly TRBD2 for D (5 bases). This CDR3 has 14 residues. Germline V gene data show CDR1 as MNHEY and CDR2 as SVGEGT. V lost 6 bases, J lost 3 bases, and 15 bases lay in between. For the CDR3, the DNA is TGTGCCAGCAGCTTTACGTGGGAGATCTACGAGCAGTACTTC. It specifies CASSFTWEIYEQYF.

The gene calls are TRBV4-1 and TRBJ1-2, with 7 bases fitting TRBD1. The germline gives CDR1 MGHRA, CDR2 YSYEKL. V was clipped by 4 bases and J by 8 bases; unmatched bases: 13. The CDR3 totals 15 residues. The CDR3 coding sequence is TGCGCCAGCAGCCCCCGGAGGGGGGACAGTTGGGGCTACACCTTC. Its protein is CASSPRRGDSWGYTF.

The J gene is TRBJ1-1, the V gene TRBV7-3; D ambiguous. There are 13 residues in the CDR3. V lost 5 bases and J 0 bases, leaving 7 bases between the germline ends. From germline, CDR1 is SGHTA and CDR2 FQGTGA. CDR3 DNA sequence: TGTGCCAGCAGCCCCACAGTGAACACTGAAGCTTTCTTT. Translation: CASSPTVNTEAFF.